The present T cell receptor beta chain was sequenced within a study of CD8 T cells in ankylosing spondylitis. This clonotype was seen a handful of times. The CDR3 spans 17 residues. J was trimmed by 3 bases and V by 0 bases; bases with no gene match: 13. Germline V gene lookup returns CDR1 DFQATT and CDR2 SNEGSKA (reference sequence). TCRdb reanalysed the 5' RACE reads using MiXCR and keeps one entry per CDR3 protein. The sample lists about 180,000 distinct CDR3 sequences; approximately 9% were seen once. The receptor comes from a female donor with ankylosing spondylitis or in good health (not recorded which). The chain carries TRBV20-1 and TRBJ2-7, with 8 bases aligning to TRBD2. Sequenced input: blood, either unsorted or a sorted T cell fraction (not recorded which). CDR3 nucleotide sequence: TGCAGTGCTAGAGATTCCCTAGCGGGCCCCCTCGGCTACGAGCAGTACTTC. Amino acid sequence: CSARDSLAGPLGYEQYF.